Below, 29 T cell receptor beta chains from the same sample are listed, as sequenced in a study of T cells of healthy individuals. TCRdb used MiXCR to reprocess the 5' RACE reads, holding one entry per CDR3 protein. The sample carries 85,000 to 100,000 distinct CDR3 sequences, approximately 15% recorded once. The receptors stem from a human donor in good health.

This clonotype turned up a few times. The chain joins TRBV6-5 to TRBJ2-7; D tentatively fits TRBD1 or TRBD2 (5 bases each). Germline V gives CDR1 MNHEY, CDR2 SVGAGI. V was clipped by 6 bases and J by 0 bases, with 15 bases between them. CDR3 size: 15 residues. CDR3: CASRGDRRSSYEQYF. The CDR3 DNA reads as TGTGCCAGCAGAGGGGACCGACGGAGCTCCTACGAGCAGTACTTC.

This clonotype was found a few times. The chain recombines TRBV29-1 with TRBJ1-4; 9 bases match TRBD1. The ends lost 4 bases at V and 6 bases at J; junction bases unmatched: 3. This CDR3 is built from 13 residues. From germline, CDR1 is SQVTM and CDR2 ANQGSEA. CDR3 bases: TGCAGCGTTGTTCGGACAGGGGATGAAAAACTGTTTTTT. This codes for CSVVRTGDEKLFF.

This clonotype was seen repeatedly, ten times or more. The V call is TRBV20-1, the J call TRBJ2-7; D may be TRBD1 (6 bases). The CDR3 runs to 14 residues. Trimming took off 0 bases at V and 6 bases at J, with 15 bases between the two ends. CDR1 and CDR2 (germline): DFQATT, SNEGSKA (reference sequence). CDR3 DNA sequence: TGCAGTGCTAGAGATCGGGACACGCAATTCGAGCAGTACTTC. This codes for CSARDRDTQFEQYF.

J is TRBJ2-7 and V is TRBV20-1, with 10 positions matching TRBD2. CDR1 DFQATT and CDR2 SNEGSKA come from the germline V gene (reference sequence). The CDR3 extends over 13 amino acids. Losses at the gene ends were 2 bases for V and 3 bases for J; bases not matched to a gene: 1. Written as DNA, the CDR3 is TGCAGTGCTAGAAGGACTAGCGGCTACGAGCAGTACTTC. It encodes CSARRTSGYEQYF.

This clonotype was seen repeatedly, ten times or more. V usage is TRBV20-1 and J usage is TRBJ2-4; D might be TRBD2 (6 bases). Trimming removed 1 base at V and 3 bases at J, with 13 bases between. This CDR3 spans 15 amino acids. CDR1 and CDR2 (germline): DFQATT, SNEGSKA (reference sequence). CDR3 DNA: TGCAGTGCTAGAGGGGTGGGGGGAAGCAAAAACATTCAGTACTTC. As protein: CSARGVGGSKNIQYF.

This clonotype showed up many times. The CDR3 DNA reads TGTGCCATCAGTGGGGGCGGGGACAGAGGCCACGAGCAGTACTTC. Its translation is CAISGGGDRGHEQYF. The V and J genes are TRBV10-3 and TRBJ2-7; possible D gene TRBD1, 7 bases. The CDR3 has 15 residues. Looked up from germline, CDR1 is ENHRY and CDR2 is SYGVKD. V was clipped by 4 bases and J by 5 bases, with 18 bases between them.

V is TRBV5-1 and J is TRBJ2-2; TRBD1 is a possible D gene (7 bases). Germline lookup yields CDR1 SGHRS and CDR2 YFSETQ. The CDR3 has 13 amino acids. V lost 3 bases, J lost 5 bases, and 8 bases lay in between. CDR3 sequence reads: CASSSGGTGELFF. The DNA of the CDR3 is TGCGCCAGCAGCTCAGGGGGGACCGGGGAGCTGTTTTTT.

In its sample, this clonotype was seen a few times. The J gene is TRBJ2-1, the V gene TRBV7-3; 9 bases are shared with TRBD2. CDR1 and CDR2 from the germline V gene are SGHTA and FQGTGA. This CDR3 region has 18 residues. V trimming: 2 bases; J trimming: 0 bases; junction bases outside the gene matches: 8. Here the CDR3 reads CASSLRAGGYLSYNEQFF. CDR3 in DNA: TGTGCCAGCAGCTTACGAGCGGGGGGATATCTCTCCTACAATGAGCAGTTCTTC.

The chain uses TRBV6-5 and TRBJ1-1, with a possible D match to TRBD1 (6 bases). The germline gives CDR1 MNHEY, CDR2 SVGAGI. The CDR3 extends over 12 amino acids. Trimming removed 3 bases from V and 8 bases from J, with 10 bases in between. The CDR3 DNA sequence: TGTGCCAGCAGTTATAGGGGGGCGGAAGCTTTCTTT. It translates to CASSYRGAEAFF.

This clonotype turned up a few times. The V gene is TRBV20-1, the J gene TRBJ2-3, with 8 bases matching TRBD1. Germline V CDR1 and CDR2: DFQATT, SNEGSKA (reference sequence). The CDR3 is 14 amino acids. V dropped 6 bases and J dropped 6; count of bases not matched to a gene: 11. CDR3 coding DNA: TGCAGTGCCCCGATGGACAGGGCACTTGATACGCAGTATTTT. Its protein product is CSAPMDRALDTQYF.

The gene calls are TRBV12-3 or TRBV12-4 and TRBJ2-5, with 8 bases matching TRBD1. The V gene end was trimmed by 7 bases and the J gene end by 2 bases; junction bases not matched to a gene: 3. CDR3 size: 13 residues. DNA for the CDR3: TGTGCCAGCAACTACAGGGGGCAAGAGACCCAGTACTTC. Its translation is CASNYRGQETQYF.

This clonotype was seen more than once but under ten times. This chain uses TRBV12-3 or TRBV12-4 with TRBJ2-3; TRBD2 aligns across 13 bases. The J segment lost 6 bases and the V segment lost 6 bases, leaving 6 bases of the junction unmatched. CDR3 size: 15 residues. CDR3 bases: TGTGCCAGCAGCCCTGGGACTAGCGGGGTGGATACGCAGTATTTT. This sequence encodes CASSPGTSGVDTQYF.

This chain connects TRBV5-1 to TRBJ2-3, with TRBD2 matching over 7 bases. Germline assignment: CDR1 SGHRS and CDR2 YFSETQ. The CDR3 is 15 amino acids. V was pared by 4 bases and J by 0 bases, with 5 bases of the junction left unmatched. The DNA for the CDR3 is TGCGCCAGCAGCAACCCTAGCGGTAGCACAGATACGCAGTATTTT. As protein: CASSNPSGSTDTQYF. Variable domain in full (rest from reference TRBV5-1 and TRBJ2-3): KAGVTQTPRYLIKTRGQQVTLSCSPISGHRSVSWYQQTPGQGLQFLFEYFSETQRNKGNFPGRFSGRQFSNSRSEMNVSTLELGDSALYLCASSNPSGSTDTQYFGPGTRLTVL.

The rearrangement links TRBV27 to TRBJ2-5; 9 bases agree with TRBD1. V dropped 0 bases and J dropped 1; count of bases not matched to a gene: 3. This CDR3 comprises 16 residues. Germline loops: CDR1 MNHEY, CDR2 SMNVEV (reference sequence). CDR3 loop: CASSLSGQGRQETQYF. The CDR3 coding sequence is TGTGCCAGCAGTTTATCGGGACAGGGCCGCCAAGAGACCCAGTACTTC.

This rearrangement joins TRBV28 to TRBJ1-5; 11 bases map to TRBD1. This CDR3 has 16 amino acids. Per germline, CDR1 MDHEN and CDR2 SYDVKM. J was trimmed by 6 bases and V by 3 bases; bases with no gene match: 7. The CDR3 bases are TGTGCCAGCAGTTTCCCCTGGACAGGGGGCCGTCAGCCCCAGCATTTT. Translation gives CASSFPWTGGRQPQHF.

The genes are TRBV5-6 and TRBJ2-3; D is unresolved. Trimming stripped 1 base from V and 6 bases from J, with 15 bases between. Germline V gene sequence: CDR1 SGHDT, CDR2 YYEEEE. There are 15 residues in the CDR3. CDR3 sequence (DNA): TGTGCCAGCAGCTTGAGACACGTTGTGTACGATACGCAGTATTTT. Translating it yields CASSLRHVVYDTQYF. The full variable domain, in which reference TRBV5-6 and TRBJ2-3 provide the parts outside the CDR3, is DAGVTQSPTHLIKTRGQQVTLRCSPKSGHDTVSWYQQALGQGPQFIFQYYEEEERQRGNFPDRFSGHQFPNYSSELNVNALLLGDSALYLCASSLRHVVYDTQYFGPGTRLTVL.

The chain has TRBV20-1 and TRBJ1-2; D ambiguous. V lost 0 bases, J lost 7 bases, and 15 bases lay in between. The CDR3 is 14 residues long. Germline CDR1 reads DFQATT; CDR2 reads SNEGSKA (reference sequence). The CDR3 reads CSARDQAQKRGYTF. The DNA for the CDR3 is TGCAGTGCTAGAGACCAGGCTCAAAAGCGTGGCTACACCTTC.

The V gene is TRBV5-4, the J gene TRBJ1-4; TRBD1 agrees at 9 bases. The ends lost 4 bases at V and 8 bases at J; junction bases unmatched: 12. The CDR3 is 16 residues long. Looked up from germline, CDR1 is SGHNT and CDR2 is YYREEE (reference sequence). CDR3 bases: TGTGCCAGCAGCGACCAGACCGGGACAGGGAGGGAAAAACTGTTTTTT. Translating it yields CASSDQTGTGREKLFF.

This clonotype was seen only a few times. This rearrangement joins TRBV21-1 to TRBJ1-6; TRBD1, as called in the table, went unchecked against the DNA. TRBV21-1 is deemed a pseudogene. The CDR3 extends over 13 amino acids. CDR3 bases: TGTGCCAGGCACCCGCGGACCTATTCACCCCTCCACTTT. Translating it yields CARHPRTYSPLHF.

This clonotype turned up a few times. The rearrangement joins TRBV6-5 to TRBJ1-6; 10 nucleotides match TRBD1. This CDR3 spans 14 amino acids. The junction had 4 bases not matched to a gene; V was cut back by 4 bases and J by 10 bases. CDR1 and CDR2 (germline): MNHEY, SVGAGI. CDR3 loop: CASSSGTGVSPLHF. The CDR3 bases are TGTGCCAGCAGTTCCGGGACAGGGGTCTCACCCCTCCACTTT.

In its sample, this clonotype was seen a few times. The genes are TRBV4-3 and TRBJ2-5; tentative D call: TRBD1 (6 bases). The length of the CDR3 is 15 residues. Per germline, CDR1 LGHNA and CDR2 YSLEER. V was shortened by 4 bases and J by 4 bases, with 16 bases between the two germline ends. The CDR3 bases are TGCGCCAGCAGCCCCCCCAGGGGTTCCCGAGAGACCCAGTACTTC. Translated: CASSPPRGSRETQYF.

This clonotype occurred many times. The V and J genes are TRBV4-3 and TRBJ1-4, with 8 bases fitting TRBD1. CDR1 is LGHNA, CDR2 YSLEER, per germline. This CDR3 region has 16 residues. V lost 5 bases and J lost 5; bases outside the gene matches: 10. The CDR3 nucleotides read TGCGCCAGCAGCTCCCTCGGACAGGGCGGAAATGAAAAACTGTTTTTT. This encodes CASSSLGQGGNEKLFF.

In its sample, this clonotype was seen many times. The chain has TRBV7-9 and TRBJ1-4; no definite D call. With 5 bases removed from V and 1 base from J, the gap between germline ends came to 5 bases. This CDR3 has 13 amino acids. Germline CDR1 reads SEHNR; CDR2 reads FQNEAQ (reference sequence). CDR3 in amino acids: CASSQKTNEKLFF. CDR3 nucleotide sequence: TGTGCCAGCAGCCAAAAAACTAATGAAAAACTGTTTTTT.

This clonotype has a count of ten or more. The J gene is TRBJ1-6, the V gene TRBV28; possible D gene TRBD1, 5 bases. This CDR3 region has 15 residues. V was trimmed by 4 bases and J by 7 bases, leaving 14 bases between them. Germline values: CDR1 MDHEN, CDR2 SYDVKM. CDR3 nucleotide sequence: TGTGCCAGCAGTTCCCCGCCAGGGAGAAATTCACCCCTCCACTTT. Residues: CASSSPPGRNSPLHF.

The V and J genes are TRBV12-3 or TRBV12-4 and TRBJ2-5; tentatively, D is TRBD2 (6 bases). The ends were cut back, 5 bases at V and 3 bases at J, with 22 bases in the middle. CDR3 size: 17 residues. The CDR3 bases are TGTGCCAGCAGTACCAAATTTAGCGGTCTGTGGGAAGAGACCCAGTACTTC. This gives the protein CASSTKFSGLWEETQYF.

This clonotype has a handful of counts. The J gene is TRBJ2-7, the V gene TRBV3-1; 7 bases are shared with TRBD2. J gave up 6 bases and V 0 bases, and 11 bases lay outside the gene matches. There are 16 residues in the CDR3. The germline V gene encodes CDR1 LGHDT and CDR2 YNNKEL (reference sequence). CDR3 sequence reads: CASSQDLGGRASEQYF. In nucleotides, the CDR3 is TGTGCCAGCAGCCAAGATCTCGGTGGGAGGGCGTCCGAGCAGTACTTC.

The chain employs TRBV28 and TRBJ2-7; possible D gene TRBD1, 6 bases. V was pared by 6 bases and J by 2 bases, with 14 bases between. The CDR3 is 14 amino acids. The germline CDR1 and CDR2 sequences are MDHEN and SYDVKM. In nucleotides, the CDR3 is TGTGCCAGCAGAGCTCAGGGGTCCCCCTACGAGCAGTACTTC. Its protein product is CASRAQGSPYEQYF.

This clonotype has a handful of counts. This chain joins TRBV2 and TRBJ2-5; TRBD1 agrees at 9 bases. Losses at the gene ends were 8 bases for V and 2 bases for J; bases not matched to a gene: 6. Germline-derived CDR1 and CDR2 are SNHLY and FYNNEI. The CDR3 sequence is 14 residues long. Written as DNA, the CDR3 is TGTGCCAGCTCCGGGACAGGGATACAAGAGACCCAGTACTTC. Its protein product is CASSGTGIQETQYF.

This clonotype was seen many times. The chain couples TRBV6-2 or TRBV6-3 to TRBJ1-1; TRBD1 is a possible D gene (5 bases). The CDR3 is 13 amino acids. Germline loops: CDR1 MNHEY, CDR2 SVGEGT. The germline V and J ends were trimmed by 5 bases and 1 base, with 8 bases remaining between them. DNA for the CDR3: TGTGCCAGCAGTGACAGTGAGAACACTGAAGCTTTCTTT. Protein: CASSDSENTEAFF.